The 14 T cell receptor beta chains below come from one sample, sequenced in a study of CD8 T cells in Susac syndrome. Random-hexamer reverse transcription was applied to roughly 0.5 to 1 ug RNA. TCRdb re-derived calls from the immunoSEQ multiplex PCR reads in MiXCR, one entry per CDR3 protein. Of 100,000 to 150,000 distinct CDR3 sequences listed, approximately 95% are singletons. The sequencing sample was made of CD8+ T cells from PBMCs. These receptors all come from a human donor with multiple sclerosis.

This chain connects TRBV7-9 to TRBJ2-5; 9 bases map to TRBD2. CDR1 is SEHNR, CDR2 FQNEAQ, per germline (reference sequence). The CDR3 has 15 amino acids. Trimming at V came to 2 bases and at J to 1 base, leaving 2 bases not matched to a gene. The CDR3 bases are TGTGCCAGCAGCTTAATGACTAGCGGCCAAGAGACCCAGTACTTC. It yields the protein CASSLMTSGQETQYF.

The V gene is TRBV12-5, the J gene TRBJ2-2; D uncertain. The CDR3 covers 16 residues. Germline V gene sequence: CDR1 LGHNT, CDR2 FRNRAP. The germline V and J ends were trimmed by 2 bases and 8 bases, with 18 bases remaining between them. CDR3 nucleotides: TGTGCTAGTGGTTTGTGGGCGGACCTTCGAGGTGGGGAGCTGTTTTTT. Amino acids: CASGLWADLRGGELFF.

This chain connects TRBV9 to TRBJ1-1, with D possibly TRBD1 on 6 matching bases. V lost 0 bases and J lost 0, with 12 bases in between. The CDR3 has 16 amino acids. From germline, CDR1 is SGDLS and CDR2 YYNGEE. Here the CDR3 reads CASSVEGGPMNTEAFF. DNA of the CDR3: TGTGCCAGCAGCGTAGAGGGGGGTCCTATGAACACTGAAGCTTTCTTT.

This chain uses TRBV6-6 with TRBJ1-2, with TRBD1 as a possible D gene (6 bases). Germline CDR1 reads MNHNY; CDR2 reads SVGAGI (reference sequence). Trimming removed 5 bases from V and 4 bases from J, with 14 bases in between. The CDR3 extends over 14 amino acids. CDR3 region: CASSVDRRSYGYTF. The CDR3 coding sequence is TGTGCCAGCAGTGTCGACAGGCGATCCTATGGCTACACCTTC.

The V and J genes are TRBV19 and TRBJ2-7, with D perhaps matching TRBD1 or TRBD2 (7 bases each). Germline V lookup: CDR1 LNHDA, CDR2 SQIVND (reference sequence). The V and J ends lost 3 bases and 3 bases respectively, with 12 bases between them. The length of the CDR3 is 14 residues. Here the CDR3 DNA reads TGTGCCAGTAGTATGGGAGGGGGCGGCTACGAGCAGTACGTC. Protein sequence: CASSMGGGGYEQYV.

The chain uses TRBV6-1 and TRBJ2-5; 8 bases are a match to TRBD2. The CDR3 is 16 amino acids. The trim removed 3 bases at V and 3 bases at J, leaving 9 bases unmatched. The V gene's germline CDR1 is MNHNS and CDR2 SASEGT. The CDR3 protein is CASSEYGRVSKETQYF. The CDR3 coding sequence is TGTGCCAGCAGTGAGTACGGGAGGGTATCCAAAGAGACCCAGTACTTC.

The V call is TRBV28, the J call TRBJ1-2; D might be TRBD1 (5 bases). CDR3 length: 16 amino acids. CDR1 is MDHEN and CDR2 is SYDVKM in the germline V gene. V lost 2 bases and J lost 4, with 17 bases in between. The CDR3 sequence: CASSLVRRGGLYGYTF. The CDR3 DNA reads TGTGCCAGCAGTTTAGTTCGTAGGGGAGGCCTCTATGGCTACACCTTC.

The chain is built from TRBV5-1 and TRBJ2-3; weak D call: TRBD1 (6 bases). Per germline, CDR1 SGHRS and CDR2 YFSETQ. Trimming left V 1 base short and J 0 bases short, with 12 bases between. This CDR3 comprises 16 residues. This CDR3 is CASSLTGPTSTDTQYF. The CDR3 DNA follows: TGCGCCAGCAGCTTGACAGGGCCCACAAGCACAGATACGCAGTATTTT.

CDR3 DNA: TGTGCCAGCAGTTACTCGGATCTTTACAATGAGCAGTTCTTC. Translated, it gives CASSYSDLYNEQFF. V usage is TRBV6-5 and J usage is TRBJ2-1; D remains ambiguous. The CDR3 has 14 amino acids. Germline V lookup: CDR1 MNHEY, CDR2 SVGAGI. V shed 0 bases and J shed 4 bases, with 7 bases lying between them.

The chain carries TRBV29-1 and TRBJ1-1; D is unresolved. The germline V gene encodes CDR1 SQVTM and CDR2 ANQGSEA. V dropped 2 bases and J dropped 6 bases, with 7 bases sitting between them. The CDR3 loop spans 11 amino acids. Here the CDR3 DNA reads TGCAGCGTTGAACGCCGCGCTGAAGCTTTCTTT. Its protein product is CSVERRAEAFF.

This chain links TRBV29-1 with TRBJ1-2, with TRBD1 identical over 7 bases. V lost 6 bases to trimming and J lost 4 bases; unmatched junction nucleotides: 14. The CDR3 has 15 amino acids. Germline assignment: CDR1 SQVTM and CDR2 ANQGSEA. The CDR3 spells CSVQTTGDLFYGYTF. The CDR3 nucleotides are TGCAGCGTCCAGACTACAGGGGATTTATTCTATGGCTACACCTTC. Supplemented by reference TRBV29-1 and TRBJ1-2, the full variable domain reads SAVISQKPSRDICQRGTSLTIQCQVDSQVTMMFWYRQQPGQSLTLIATANQGSEATYESGFVIDKFPISRPNLTFSTLTVSNMSPEDSSIYLCSVQTTGDLFYGYTFGSGTRLTVV.

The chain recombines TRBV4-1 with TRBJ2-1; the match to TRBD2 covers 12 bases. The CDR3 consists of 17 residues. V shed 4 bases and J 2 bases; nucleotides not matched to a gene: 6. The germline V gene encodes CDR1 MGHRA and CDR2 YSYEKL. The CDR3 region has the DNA TGCGCCAGCAGCCCCGAAGGACTAGCGGGGACCTACAATGAGCAGTTCTTC. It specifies CASSPEGLAGTYNEQFF.

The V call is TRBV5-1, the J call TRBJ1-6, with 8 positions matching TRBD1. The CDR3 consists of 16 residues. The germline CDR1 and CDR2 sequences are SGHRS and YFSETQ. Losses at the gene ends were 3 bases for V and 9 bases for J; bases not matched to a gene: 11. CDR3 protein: CASSWTLGQGGSPLHF. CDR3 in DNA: TGCGCCAGCAGCTGGACCCTCGGACAGGGTGGTTCACCCCTCCACTTT.

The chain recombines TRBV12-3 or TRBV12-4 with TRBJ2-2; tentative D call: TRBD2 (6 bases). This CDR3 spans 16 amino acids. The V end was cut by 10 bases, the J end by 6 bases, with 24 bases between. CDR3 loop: CAIPSAGRGRPGELFF. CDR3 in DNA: TGTGCCATTCCCTCGGCGGGAAGGGGCCGACCCGGGGAGCTGTTTTTT.